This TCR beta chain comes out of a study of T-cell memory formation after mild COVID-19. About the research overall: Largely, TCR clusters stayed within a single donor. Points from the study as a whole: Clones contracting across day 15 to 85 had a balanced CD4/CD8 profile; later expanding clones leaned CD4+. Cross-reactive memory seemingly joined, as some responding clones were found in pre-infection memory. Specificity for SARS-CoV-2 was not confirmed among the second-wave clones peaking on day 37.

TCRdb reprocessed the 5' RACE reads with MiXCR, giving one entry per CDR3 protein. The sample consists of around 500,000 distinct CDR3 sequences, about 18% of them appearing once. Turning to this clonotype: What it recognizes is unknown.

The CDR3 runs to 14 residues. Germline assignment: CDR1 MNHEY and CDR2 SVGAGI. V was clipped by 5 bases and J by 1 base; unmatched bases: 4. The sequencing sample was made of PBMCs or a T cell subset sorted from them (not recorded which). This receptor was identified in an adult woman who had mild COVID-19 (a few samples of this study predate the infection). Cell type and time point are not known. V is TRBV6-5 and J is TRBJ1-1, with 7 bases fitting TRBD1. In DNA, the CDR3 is TGTGCCAGCAGTACACAGGGGAAGAACACTGAAGCTTTCTTT. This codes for CASSTQGKNTEAFF.